Shown below are 9 T cell receptor beta chains from a single sample sequenced in a study of metastatic and nonmetastatic thyroid tumors. TCRdb re-called the PCR reads through MiXCR. Among tens of thousands of clones listed, approximately 20% were seen once. Ahead of thyroid surgery, no patient had received treatment of any kind. The specimen sequenced was blood. These receptors all come from a female donor with papillary thyroid cancer or a benign thyroid nodule (not recorded which). Some clones in this sample may be carry-over from other donors' samples.

In its sample, this clone was seen many times. The V call is TRBV6-1, the J call TRBJ2-2, with unresolved D. From germline, CDR1 is MNHNS and CDR2 SASEGT. This CDR3 is built from 13 residues. V lost 2 bases and J lost 2, with 3 bases in between. CDR3 protein: CASSETNTGELFF. The CDR3 nucleotides are TGTGCCAGCAGTGAAACAAACACCGGGGAGCTGTTTTTT.

In its sample, this clone was seen many times. The chain uses TRBV5-5 and TRBJ1-2, with TRBD1 as a possible D gene (5 bases). Germline lookup yields CDR1 SGHKS and CDR2 YYEKEE (reference sequence). The CDR3 extends over 15 amino acids. V was shortened by 0 bases and J by 0 bases, with 9 bases between the two germline ends. DNA of the CDR3: TGTGCCAGCAGCTTGGGGGGGACGGCTAACTATGGCTACACCTTC. This translates into CASSLGGTANYGYTF.

At least ten counts were recorded for this clone. The V gene is TRBV7-3, the J gene TRBJ2-3, with unresolved D. Germline V CDR1 and CDR2: SGHTA, FQGTGA. Trimming left V 2 bases short and J 4 bases short, with 10 bases between. This CDR3 is built from 14 residues. CDR3 amino acids: CASSLFSEADTQYF. DNA for the CDR3: TGTGCCAGCAGCTTATTTAGTGAGGCAGATACGCAGTATTTT.

This clone appeared many times. The chain employs TRBV12-3 or TRBV12-4 and TRBJ2-2; D unclear. The CDR3 consists of 11 residues. V was clipped by 6 bases and J by 6 bases, with 5 bases between them. CDR3 sequence reads: CASRLSGELFF. The CDR3 region has the DNA TGTGCCAGCAGACTGTCCGGGGAGCTGTTTTTT.

In this sample, this clone turned up many times. The chain recombines TRBV20-1 with TRBJ1-1; a weak D match, TRBD1 (5 bases). The CDR3 covers 14 residues. V lost 6 bases and J 4 bases, leaving 18 bases between the germline ends. Germline V gene data show CDR1 as DFQATT and CDR2 as SNEGSKA (reference sequence). The CDR3 coding sequence is TGCAGTGCGCCAGAGACGAAGAGGGGCACTGAAGCTTTCTTT. Its translation is CSAPETKRGTEAFF.

This clone was observed at least ten times. The chain couples TRBV15 to TRBJ2-3; TRBD1 or TRBD2 may be the D gene (5 bases each). Trimming took off 10 bases at V and 8 bases at J, with 16 bases between the two ends. This CDR3 has 12 residues. CDR1 and CDR2 from the germline V gene are LNHNV and YYDKDF (reference sequence). The CDR3 bases are TGTGCCATCGGGACGGCTATAGGTACGCAGTATTTT. Its translation: CAIGTAIGTQYF.

V is TRBV5-6 and J is TRBJ2-3; 8 bases fit TRBD1. CDR3 length equals 15 residues. CDR1 is SGHDT and CDR2 is YYEEEE in the germline V gene. Trimming removed 2 bases from V and 3 bases from J; junction bases left unmatched: 5. CDR3 sequence reads: CASSFRDRWTDTQYF. The CDR3 DNA follows: TGTGCCAGCAGCTTCCGGGACAGGTGGACAGATACGCAGTATTTT.

This clone was picked up many times. The rearrangement uses TRBV20-1 and TRBJ2-7, with 8 bases lining up with TRBD1. This CDR3 region has 14 residues. V dropped 0 bases and J dropped 5; count of bases not matched to a gene: 6. Germline-derived CDR1 and CDR2 are DFQATT and SNEGSKA (reference sequence). CDR3 residues: CSARDQDREDEQYF. CDR3 coding DNA: TGCAGTGCTAGAGACCAGGACAGGGAGGACGAGCAGTACTTC.

On this clone: The junction and the germline gene differ at one end; a read error may be behind it. The gene calls are TRBV7-2 and TRBJ2-1; the D gene is possibly TRBD2 (5 bases). CDR3 length equals 17 residues. Germline lookup yields CDR1 SGHTA and CDR2 FQGNSA. The DNA of the CDR3 is TGTGCCAGCATCTTAGTGCTCCCTCATAGCGAGCAAAATGATCAGTTCTTC. The encoded protein is CASILVLPHSEQNDQFF.